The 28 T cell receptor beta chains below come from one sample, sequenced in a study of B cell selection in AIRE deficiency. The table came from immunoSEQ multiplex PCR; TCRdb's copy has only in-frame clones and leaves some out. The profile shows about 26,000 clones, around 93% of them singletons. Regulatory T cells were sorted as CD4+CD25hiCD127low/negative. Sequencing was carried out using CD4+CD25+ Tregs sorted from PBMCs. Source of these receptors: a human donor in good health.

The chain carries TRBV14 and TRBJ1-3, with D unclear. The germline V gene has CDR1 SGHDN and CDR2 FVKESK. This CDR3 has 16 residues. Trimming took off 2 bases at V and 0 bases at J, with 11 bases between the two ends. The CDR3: CASSQTSGSSGNTIYF. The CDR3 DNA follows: TGTGCCAGCAGCCAAACCTCGGGGAGCTCTGGAAACACCATATATTTT.

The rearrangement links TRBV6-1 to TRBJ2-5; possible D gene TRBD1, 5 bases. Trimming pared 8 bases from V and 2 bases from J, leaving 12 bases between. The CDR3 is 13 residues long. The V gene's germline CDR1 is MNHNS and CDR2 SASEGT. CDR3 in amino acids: CASGRGIQETQYF. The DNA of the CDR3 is TGTGCCAGCGGAAGGGGAATACAAGAGACCCAGTACTTC.

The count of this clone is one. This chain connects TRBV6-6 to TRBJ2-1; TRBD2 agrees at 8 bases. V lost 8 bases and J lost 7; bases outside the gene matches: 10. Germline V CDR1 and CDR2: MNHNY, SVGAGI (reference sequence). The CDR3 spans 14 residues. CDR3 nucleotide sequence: TGTGCCAGCGGTCCGGGACTAGTCTTGAATGAGCAGTTCTTC. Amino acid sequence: CASGPGLVLNEQFF.

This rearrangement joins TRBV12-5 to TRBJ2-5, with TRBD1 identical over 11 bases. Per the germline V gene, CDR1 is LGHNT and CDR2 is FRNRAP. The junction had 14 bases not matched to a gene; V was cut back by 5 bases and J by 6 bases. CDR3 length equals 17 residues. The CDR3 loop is CASGLDIGTGGLKTQYF. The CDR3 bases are TGTGCTAGTGGTCTTGACATCGGGACAGGGGGACTGAAGACCCAGTACTTC.

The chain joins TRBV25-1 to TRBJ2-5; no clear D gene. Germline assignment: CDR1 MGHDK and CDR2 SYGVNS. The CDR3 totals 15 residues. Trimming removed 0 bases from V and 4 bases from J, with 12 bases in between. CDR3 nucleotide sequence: TGTGCCAGCAGTGAATACGGAGACGTCGGAGAGACCCAGTACTTC. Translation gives CASSEYGDVGETQYF.

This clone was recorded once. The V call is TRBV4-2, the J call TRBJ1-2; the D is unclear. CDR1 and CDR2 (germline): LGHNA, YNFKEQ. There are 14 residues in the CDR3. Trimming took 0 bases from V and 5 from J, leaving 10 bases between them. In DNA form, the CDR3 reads TGTGCCAGCAGCCAAGAATGGAAAGGTTATGGCTACACCTTC. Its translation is CASSQEWKGYGYTF.

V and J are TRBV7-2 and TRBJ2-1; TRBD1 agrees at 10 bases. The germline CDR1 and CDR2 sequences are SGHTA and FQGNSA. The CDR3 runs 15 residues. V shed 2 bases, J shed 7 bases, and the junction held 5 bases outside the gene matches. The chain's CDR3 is CASSLSGTGVNEQFF. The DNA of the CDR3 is TGTGCCAGCAGCTTAAGTGGGACAGGGGTAAATGAGCAGTTCTTC.

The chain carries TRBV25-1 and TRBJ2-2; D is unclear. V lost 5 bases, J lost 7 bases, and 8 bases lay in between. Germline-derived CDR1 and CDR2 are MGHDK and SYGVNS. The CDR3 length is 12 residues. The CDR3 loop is CASSPQRGELFF. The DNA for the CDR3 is TGTGCCAGCAGTCCCCAACGCGGGGAGCTGTTTTTT.

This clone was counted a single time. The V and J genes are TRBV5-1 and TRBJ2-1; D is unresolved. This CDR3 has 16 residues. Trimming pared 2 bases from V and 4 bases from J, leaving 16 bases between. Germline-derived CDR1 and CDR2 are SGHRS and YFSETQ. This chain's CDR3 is CASSFYDITLYNEQFF. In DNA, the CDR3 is TGCGCCAGCAGCTTCTACGACATAACCCTATACAATGAGCAGTTCTTC.

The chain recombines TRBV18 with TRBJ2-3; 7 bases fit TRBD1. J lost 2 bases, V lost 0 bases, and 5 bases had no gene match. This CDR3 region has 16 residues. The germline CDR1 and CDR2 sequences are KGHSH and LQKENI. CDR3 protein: CASSPPRGRNTDTQYF. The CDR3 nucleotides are TGTGCCAGCTCACCACCGAGGGGGCGTAACACAGATACGCAGTATTTT.

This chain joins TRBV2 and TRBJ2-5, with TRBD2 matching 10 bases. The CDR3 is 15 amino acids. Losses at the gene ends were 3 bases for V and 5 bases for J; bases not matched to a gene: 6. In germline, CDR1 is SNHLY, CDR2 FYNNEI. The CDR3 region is CASSDLAGGGETQYF. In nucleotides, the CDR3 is TGTGCCAGCAGTGATTTAGCGGGGGGCGGGGAGACCCAGTACTTC.

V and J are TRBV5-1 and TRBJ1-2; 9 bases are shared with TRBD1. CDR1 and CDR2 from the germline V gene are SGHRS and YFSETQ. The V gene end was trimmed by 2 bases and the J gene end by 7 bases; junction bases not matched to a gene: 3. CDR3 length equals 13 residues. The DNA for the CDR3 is TGCGCCAGCAGCTTTGGGACAGGGCTTGGCTACACCTTC. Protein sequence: CASSFGTGLGYTF.

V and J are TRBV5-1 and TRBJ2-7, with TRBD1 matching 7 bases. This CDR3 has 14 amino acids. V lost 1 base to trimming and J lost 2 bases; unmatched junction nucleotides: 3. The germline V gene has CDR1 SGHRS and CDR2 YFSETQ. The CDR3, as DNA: TGCGCCAGCAGCTTGCTCGGGACAGCCTACGAGCAGTACTTC. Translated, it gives CASSLLGTAYEQYF.

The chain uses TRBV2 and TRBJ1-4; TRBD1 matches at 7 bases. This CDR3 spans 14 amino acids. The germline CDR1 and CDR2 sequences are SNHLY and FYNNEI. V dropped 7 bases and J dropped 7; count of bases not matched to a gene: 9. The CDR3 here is CASNRQGLSEKLFF. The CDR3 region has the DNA TGTGCCAGCAACCGACAGGGTTTATCTGAAAAACTGTTTTTT. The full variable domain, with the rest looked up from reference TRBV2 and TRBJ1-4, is EPEVTQTPSHQVTQMGQEVILRCVPISNHLYFYWYRQILGQKVEFLVSFYNNEISEKSEIFDDQFSVERPDGSNFTLKIRSTKLEDSAMYFCASNRQGLSEKLFFGSGTQLSVL.

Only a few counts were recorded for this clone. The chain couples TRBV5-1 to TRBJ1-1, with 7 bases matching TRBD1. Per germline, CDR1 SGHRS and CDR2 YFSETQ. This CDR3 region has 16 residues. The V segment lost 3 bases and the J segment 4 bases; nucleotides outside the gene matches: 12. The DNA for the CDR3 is TGCGCCAGCAGCTGGGCCCTGACAGGGCTAAGCACTGAAGCTTTCTTT. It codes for CASSWALTGLSTEAFF. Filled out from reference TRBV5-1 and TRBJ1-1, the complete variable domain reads KAGVTQTPRYLIKTRGQQVTLSCSPISGHRSVSWYQQTPGQGLQFLFEYFSETQRNKGNFPGRFSGRQFSNSRSEMNVSTLELGDSALYLCASSWALTGLSTEAFFGQGTRLTVV.

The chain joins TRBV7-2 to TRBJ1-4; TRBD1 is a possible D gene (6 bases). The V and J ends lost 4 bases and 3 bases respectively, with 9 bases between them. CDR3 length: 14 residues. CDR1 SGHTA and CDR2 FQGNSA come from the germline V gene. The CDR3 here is CASSSGVSNEKLFF. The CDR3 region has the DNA TGTGCCAGCAGCTCAGGGGTATCTAATGAAAAACTGTTTTTT. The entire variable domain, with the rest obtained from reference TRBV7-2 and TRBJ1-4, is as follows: GAGVSQSPSNKVTEKGKDVELRCDPISGHTALYWYRQSLGQGLEFLIYFQGNSAPDKSGLPSDRFSAERTGGSVSTLTIQRTQQEDSAVYLCASSSGVSNEKLFFGSGTQLSVL.

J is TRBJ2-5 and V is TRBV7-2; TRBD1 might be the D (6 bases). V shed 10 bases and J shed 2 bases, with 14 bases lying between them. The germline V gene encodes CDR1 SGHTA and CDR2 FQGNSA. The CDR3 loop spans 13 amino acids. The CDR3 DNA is TGTGCCACCGCCTGGGGGCAGCAAGAGACCCAGTACTTC. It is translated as CATAWGQQETQYF.

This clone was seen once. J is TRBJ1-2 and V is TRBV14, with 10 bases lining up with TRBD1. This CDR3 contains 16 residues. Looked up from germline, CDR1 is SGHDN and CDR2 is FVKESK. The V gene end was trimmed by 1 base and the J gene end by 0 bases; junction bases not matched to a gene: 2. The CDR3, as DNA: TGTGCCAGCAGCCAAGGACAGGGGGCCTCTAACTATGGCTACACCTTC. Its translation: CASSQGQGASNYGYTF.

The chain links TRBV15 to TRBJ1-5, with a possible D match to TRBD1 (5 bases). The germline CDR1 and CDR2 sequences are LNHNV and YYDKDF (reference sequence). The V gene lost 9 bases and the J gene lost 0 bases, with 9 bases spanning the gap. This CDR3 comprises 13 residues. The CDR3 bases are TGTGCCACTCGGGGGTATAGCAATCAGCCCCAGCATTTT. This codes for CATRGYSNQPQHF.

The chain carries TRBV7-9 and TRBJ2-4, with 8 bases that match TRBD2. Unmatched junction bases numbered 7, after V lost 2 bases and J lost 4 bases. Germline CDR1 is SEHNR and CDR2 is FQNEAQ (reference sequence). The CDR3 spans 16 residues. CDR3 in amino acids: CASSLFPGGPKNIQYF. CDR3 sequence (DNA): TGTGCCAGCAGCTTATTCCCGGGGGGGCCTAAAAACATTCAGTACTTC.

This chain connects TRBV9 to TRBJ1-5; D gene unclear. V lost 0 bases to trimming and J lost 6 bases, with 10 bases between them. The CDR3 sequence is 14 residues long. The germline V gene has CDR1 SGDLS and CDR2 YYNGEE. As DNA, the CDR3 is TGTGCCAGCAGCGTAGAGGGCGGCGGTCAGCCCCAGCATTTT. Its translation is CASSVEGGGQPQHF.

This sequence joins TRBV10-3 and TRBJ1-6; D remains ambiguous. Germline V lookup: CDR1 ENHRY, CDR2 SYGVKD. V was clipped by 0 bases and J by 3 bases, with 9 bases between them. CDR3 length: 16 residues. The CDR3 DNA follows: TGTGCCATCAGTGAGTCGACCCCTGGCTATAATTCACCCCTCCACTTT. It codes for CAISESTPGYNSPLHF.

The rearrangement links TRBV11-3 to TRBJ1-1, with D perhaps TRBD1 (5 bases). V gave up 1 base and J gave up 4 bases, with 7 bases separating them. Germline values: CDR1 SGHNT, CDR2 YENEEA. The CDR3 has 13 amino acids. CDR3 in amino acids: CASSLAGTTEAFF. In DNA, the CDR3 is TGTGCCAGCAGCTTAGCAGGGACCACTGAAGCTTTCTTT.

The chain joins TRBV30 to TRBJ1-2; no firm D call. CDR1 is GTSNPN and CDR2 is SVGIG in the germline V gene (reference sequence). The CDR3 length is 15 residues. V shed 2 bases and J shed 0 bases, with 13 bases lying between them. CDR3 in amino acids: CAWSLGFPANYGYTF. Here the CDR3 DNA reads TGTGCCTGGAGTCTGGGGTTTCCGGCTAACTATGGCTACACCTTC. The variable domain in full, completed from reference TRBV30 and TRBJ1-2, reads SQTIHQWPATLVQPVGSPLSLECTVEGTSNPNLYWYRQAAGRGLQLLFYSVGIGQISSEVPQNLSASRPQDRQFILSSKKLLLSDSGFYLCAWSLGFPANYGYTFGSGTRLTVV.

The CDR3 region has the DNA TGTGCCAGCAGTGAGCGGGGTTTGAGGGGCTATGGCTACACCTTC. Translation gives CASSERGLRGYGYTF. The chain links TRBV6-1 to TRBJ1-2; a weak D match, TRBD1 (5 bases). V lost 3 bases to trimming and J lost 4 bases, with 15 bases between them. CDR1 is MNHNS, CDR2 SASEGT, per germline. This CDR3 has 15 residues.

The CDR3 loop reads CASSDYNEQFF. CDR3 bases: TGCGCCAGCAGCGACTACAATGAGCAGTTCTTC. This rearrangement joins TRBV10-1 to TRBJ2-1; D is undetermined. Germline CDR1 and CDR2: WNHNN and SYGVQD (reference sequence). V was shortened by 6 bases and J by 3 bases, with 3 bases between the two germline ends. The CDR3 totals 11 residues.

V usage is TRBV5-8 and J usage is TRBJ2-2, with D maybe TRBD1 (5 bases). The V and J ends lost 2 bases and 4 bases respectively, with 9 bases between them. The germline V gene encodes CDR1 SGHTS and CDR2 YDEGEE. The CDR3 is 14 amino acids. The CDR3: CASSFDRLTGELFF. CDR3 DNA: TGTGCCAGCAGCTTCGACAGACTCACCGGGGAGCTGTTTTTT.

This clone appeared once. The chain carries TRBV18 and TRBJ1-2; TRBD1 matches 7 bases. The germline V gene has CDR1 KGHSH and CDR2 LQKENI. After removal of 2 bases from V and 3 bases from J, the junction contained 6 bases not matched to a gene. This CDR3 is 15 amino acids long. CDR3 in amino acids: CASSPWAGGDYGYTF. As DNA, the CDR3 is TGTGCCAGCTCACCATGGGCAGGGGGGGACTATGGCTACACCTTC.